This T cell receptor (beta chain) was profiled in a study of shared clonotypes between healthy human individuals. Background on the study: A couple of women and three men aged 18 to 49 made up the donors.

Researchers partitioned CD4+ cells into CD45RA+ naive and CD45RA-negative memory subsets. The germline V gene has CDR1 SGHTA and CDR2 FQGTGA. The V and J ends lost 2 bases and 3 bases respectively, with 7 bases between them. The CDR3 runs to 13 residues. Using around 200 ng DNA, tens of thousands of T cell genomes, the sorted-subset replicate PCRs were run. Method: immunoSEQ multiplex PCR; TCRdb's copy keeps in-frame clones and lacks some. The table lists 2.3 million or so clones, 85% to 95% of them singletons, with around 0.4% in the top ten. Material for sequencing was naive CD4+ T cells from PBMCs. Subset here: CD45RA+ positively selected. The sequence was collected from a man younger than 35 in good health. Some clones in this sample may be carry-over from other donors' samples. This rearrangement joins TRBV7-3 to TRBJ1-1; D unresolved. CDR3 DNA: TGTGCCAGCAGCTTATCCCTGTACACTGAAGCTTTCTTT. Its translation: CASSLSLYTEAFF.